This T cell receptor beta chain was profiled in a study of T cells in Graves' hyperthyroidism and ophthalmopathy. About the study: Peripheral blood was obtained at initial diagnosis, preceding any treatment. General study points: Most thyroid clonotypes with frequency above 0.001 were detected in blood. Ophthalmopathy prediction by the model preceded onset by a median approximately six months.

Amplification of TCR beta CDR3 regions was performed using RNA transcripts as template. First-round RT-PCR of the TCR CDR3 relied on the HTBI primer set. TCRdb recomputed calls from the multiplex PCR reads with MiXCR, one row per CDR3 protein. The sample lists about 420,000 distinct CDR3 sequences, around 16% seen once, with 14% in the top ten. Germline CDR1 is SGHRS and CDR2 is YFSETQ. The CDR3 length is 15 residues. V gave up 0 bases and J gave up 4 bases; unmatched junction bases: 4. In the case of this clonotype: The target antigen is unknown.

Sequencing was performed on blood. This rearrangement joins TRBV5-1 to TRBJ2-7; 10 nucleotides line up with TRBD2. The origin of this receptor is a young woman with Graves' hyperthyroidism. The DNA for the CDR3 is TGCGCCAGCAGCTTGGAGGAGCGGGGGGGTTACGAGCAGTACTTC. It specifies CASSLEERGGYEQYF. Together with reference TRBV5-1 and TRBJ2-7, the CDR3 gives the full variable domain: KAGVTQTPRYLIKTRGQQVTLSCSPISGHRSVSWYQQTPGQGLQFLFEYFSETQRNKGNFPGRFSGRQFSNSRSEMNVSTLELGDSALYLCASSLEERGGYEQYFGPGTRLTVT.